This paragraph reports one TCR beta chain. Its antigen is not identified. Sequenced by immunoSEQ multiplex PCR; TCRdb stores in-frame clones only, minus some. Found here are about 150,000 clones, more than 85% of them singletons; the top ten hold approximately 3.3%. This specimen comes from a study of T cell responses to AZD1222 COVID-19 vaccine. V lost 2 bases and J 7 bases, leaving 12 bases between the germline ends. CDR1 GTSNPN and CDR2 SVGIG come from the germline V gene (reference sequence). This CDR3 has 14 residues. Regarding the study as a whole: At baseline, seropositivity was found in only six or seven AZD1222 recipients. Most donors were white British and more were female, and clonal diversity was possibly underestimated. When two AZD1222 doses had been given, Spike-specific TCR breadth and depth rose.

The TCR was taken from an adult who received the AZD1222 COVID-19 vaccine. The starting material was peripheral blood, obtained 28 days after the second AZD1222 dose. The chain uses TRBV30 and TRBJ1-6; weak D call: TRBD1 (6 bases). The DNA of the CDR3 is TGTGCCTGGAGTCGGGACACGGCAAATTCACCCCTCCACTTT. Its protein is CAWSRDTANSPLHF.